This T cell receptor (beta chain) was identified during a study of T cell responses to AZD1222 COVID-19 vaccine. This clone was counted a single time. Assay: immunoSEQ multiplex PCR; the TCRdb copy retains only in-frame clones and omits some. Of approximately 150,000 clones in the sample, 75% to 95% were seen once. The CDR3 sequence is 13 residues long. Germline V gives CDR1 LNHDA, CDR2 SQIVND (reference sequence). V lost 3 bases and J lost 0, with 6 bases in between. Sequenced here: peripheral blood, sampled on day 0 of AZD1222 vaccination. The rearrangement uses TRBV19 and TRBJ2-7; D may be TRBD1 (5 bases). This receptor was taken from an adult in good health. The CDR3 region has the DNA TGTGCCAGTAGTATTACAGGCTCCTACGAGCAGTACTTC. This translates into CASSITGSYEQYF.